This TCR beta chain was sequenced for a study of CD8+CD57+ T cells in acquired aplastic anemia (dated by TCRdb to the late 2010s). Notes on the research overall: Extracted DNA from sorted CD4+ and CD8+ cells averaged approximately 3 ug, ranging from about 0.2 to 30 ug. A CD8+CD57+ expansion meant a frequency higher than the mean frequency seen in healthy subjects.

Profiling of TCR beta VDJ combinations and CDR3 sequences used genomic DNA as the template. TCR repertoire sequencing was run on an Illumina HiSeq 2000. In the original analysis: TRBV/TRBJ rearrangement plots, CDR3 size and DJ length profiles, and Simpson's diversity index were used to assess repertoires. The most abundant DNA sequence in the deep sequencing data was taken as the immunodominant clone. CDR3 amino acid sequences were checked for sharing across subjects and were also compared against the VDJdb database and published repertoires. TCRdb reanalyzed the raw reads on its own, using fastp at Q25 for trimming and MiXCR for clone calling, and kept in-frame beta chains. For every CDR3 protein sequence, its rows merge into one entry that carries the most common genes and DNA. TCRdb's processing, not the authors' own work, is the source of the V and J calls. Here the sample has about 200,000 distinct CDR3 sequences; under 50% occur a single time. The ten top clones hold 15% to 20% of the sample.

The sample holds a few counts of this clonotype. The clone's antigen remains unknown. No much larger clonotype is one base removed from it; base qualities were not supplied. The paper's findings and limits, for the study overall: No significant difference in CD8+ Simpson's diversity was found between patients and healthy controls (P=0.060). Although 25 to 30 CD8+ CDR3 sequences were shared by patients and controls, these sequences appeared highly expressed in patients and within the immunodominant clones of patients.

The CDR3 sequence holds 13 residues, the cysteine and phenylalanine included. Only the CDR3 portion is preserved as DNA: 39 bases, with reading frame beginning at the first base. CDR1 and CDR2, per the germline V gene, are LGHNA and YSLEER. The V end loses 4 bases and the J end loses 7 bases, and a stretch of 13 bases separates them. Patients chosen for sequencing had shown expansion of CD8+CD57+ cells by flow cytometry. All patients had severe acquired aplastic anemia diagnosed by International Study of Aplastic Anemia and Agranulocytosis and Camitta criteria. No therapy had been received by the patients at the time of blood sampling. The study deep-sequenced TCR repertoires of sorted CD4+ and CD8+ blood T cells from severe aplastic anemia patients and healthy subjects. Patients were enrolled under clinicaltrials.gov protocols 00001620, 01623167, 00001397, 00071045, 00081523 and 00961064 in the USA. Ficoll-Paque density gradient centrifugation was used to isolate peripheral blood mononuclear cells. CD4+ and CD8+ T cells were sorted by FACS or magnetic beads before DNA extraction.

The TCR originated in a human donor with aplastic anemia. Sequencing was carried out using sorted CD4+, CD8+, or CD8+CD57+ T cells (not recorded which) from PBMCs. Recombination joined TRBV4-3 with TRBJ1-1; the D gene is possibly TRBD1, with 6 bases matching. The CDR3 protein is CASSRRGDNEAFF. The nucleotide sequence reads as follows: TGCGCCAGCAGCCGAAGGGGGGATAATGAAGCTTTCTTT.